This T cell receptor (beta chain) derives from a study of blood T cell repertoires in COVID-19. For the study at large: COVID-19 samples from acute and convalescent phases originated in the United States, Italy and Spain.

This table comes from immunoSEQ multiplex PCR, and its TCRdb copy is limited to in-frame clones, with some not included. The sample includes 200,000 to 250,000 clones, 87% seen only once; the top ten take about 6%. Trimming pared 4 bases from V and 1 base from J, leaving 13 bases between. The CDR3 is 15 residues long. Per germline, CDR1 LGHNA and CDR2 YSLEER. The chain carries TRBV4-3 and TRBJ2-5, with D perhaps TRBD1 (5 bases). The sequence derives from a woman aged 25 to 39 with acute COVID-19. Sequencing was carried out using PBMCs or T cells enriched from blood (not recorded which). This CDR3 reads CASSPQRGGQETQYF. CDR3 nucleotide sequence: TGCGCCAGCAGCCCCCAAAGGGGTGGCCAAGAGACCCAGTACTTC.